The rows below give T cell receptor beta chains drawn from one sample of a study of T cells after yellow fever vaccination. TCRdb recomputed calls from the 5' RACE reads with MiXCR, one row per CDR3 protein. This table holds about 330,000 distinct CDR3 sequences, roughly 7.5% found once. The input for sequencing was PBMCs, taken about 41 days after the first yellow fever vaccination. All receptors come from a man younger than 35 who received the YFV17D yellow fever vaccine. Both conserved end residues are part of each CDR3. The D gene is left open where the match is weak. Part of the rows lack a size; the others show once, few, many or a class for expanded clones.

size	J	V	D	CDR3	DNA
NA	TRBJ2-5	TRBV20-1	NA	CSMGGRFQETQYF	TGCAGTATGGGAGGTCGTTTCCAAGAGACCCAGTACTTC
NA	TRBJ2-1	TRBV3-1	TRBD2	CASSQVSGSSYNEQFF	TGTGCCAGCAGCCAGGTCAGCGGGAGCTCCTACAATGAGCAGTTCTTC
NA	TRBJ1-4	TRBV30	TRBD1	CAWGLGTGPNEKLFF	TGTGCCTGGGGGTTAGGGACAGGCCCTAATGAAAAACTGTTTTTT
few	TRBJ2-3	TRBV20-1	NA	CSAEWSTDTQYF	TGCAGTGCCGAGTGGTCCACAGATACGCAGTATTTT
few	TRBJ1-1	TRBV19	TRBD1	CASTRQGLNTEAFF	TGTGCCAGTACCCGACAGGGCCTAAACACTGAAGCTTTCTTT
few	TRBJ1-6	TRBV6-2/TRBV6-3	NA	CASSMAQGSYGSPLHF	TGTGCCAGCAGCATGGCCCAGGGATCTTACGGTTCACCCCTCCACTTT
many	TRBJ2-3	TRBV20-1	TRBD2	CSATTSGGPLVTDTQYF	TGCAGTGCGACGACTAGCGGGGGGCCCCTTGTTACAGATACGCAGTATTTT
few	TRBJ1-5	TRBV10-2	TRBD1	CASSDRGRGDNQPQHF	TGCGCCAGCAGTGATAGGGGGCGTGGAGACAATCAGCCCCAGCATTTT
many	TRBJ2-1	TRBV7-2	TRBD2	CASSFSGGIGNEQFF	TGTGCCAGCAGCTTTAGCGGGGGAATCGGGAATGAGCAGTTCTTC
many	TRBJ2-5	TRBV5-1	NA	CASSPEAGHVGETQYF	TGCGCCAGCAGCCCGGAAGCGGGCCATGTGGGGGAGACCCAGTACTTC
few	TRBJ2-7	TRBV5-8	TRBD1	CASGTGPYEQYF	TGTGCCAGCGGGACAGGCCCCTACGAGCAGTACTTC
few	TRBJ1-5	TRBV11-2	TRBD1	CASSHRGDQPQHF	TGTGCCAGCAGCCACAGGGGGGATCAGCCCCAGCATTTT
few	TRBJ1-2	TRBV28	NA	CATRIQGPKEGYTF	TGTGCCACCCGGATCCAGGGGCCTAAAGAGGGCTACACCTTC
few	TRBJ2-5	TRBV7-9	NA	CASSLDDSSQETQYF	TGTGCCAGCAGCTTAGACGACAGCTCCCAAGAGACCCAGTACTTC
few	TRBJ1-6	TRBV6-5	TRBD1	CASSYSTRDRISPLHF	TGTGCCAGCAGTTACTCGACCCGGGACAGGATTTCACCCCTCCACTTT
few	TRBJ2-4	TRBV14	NA	CASSQGGLAKNIQYF	TGTGCCAGCAGCCAAGGGGGATTAGCCAAAAACATTCAGTACTTC
NA	TRBJ2-1	TRBV5-5	NA	CASTDQARTFNEQFF	TGTGCCAGCACCGATCAGGCTAGGACGTTCAATGAGCAGTTCTTC
many	TRBJ2-1	TRBV15	NA	CATSRDSGPVRQFF	TGTGCCACCAGCAGAGATTCGGGCCCGGTCAGGCAGTTCTTC
many	TRBJ2-1	TRBV4-3	TRBD2	CASSQQTSGGARNEQFF	TGCGCCAGCAGCCAACAGACTAGCGGGGGGGCGCGGAATGAGCAGTTCTTC
NA	TRBJ2-3	TRBV5-4	TRBD2	CASSARLAGATDTQYF	TGTGCCAGCAGCGCGAGATTAGCGGGAGCAACAGATACGCAGTATTTT
few	TRBJ2-1	TRBV3-1	NA	CASASGPLEFF	TGTGCCAGCGCCAGCGGGCCCCTCGAGTTCTTC
NA	TRBJ2-1	TRBV29-1	NA	CSVPNSNEQFF	TGCAGCGTCCCGAATTCCAATGAGCAGTTCTTC
NA	TRBJ2-1	TRBV5-1	TRBD2	CASSLGRGGLDEQFF	TGCGCCAGCAGCTTGGGTCGGGGGGGCCTCGATGAGCAGTTCTTC
NA	TRBJ1-5	TRBV19	NA	CASSNTRSWGGDQPQHF	TGTGCCAGTAGTAACACCCGTTCGTGGGGGGGCGATCAGCCCCAGCATTTT
few	TRBJ2-1	TRBV12-3/TRBV12-4	NA	CASSLVGWPSGAGNEQFF	TGTGCCAGCAGTTTAGTAGGGTGGCCATCGGGGGCGGGCAATGAGCAGTTCTTC
NA	TRBJ2-7	TRBV7-2	NA	CASSFHPGSFEQYF	TGTGCCAGCAGCTTCCATCCGGGGTCGTTCGAGCAGTACTTC
NA	TRBJ1-1	TRBV29-1	NA	CSVVQVNTEAFF	TGCAGCGTTGTCCAGGTGAACACTGAAGCTTTCTTT